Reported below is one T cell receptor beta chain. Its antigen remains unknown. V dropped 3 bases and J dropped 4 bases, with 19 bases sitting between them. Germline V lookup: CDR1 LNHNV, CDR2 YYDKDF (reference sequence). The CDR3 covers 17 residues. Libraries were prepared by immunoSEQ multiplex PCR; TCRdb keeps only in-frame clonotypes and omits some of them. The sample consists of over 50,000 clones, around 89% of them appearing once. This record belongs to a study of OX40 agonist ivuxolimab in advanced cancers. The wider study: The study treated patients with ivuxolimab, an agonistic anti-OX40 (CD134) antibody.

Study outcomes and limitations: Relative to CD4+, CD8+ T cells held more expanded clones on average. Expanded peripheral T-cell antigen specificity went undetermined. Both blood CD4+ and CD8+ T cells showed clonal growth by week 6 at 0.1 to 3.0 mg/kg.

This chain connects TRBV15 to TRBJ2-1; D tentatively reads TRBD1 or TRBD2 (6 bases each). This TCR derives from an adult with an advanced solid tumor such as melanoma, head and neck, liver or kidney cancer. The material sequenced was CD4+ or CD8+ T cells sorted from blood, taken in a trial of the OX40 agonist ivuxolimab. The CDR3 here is CATSRPEGGRTYNEQFF. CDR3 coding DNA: TGTGCCACCAGCAGGCCCGAAGGGGGGCGCACATACAATGAGCAGTTCTTC.